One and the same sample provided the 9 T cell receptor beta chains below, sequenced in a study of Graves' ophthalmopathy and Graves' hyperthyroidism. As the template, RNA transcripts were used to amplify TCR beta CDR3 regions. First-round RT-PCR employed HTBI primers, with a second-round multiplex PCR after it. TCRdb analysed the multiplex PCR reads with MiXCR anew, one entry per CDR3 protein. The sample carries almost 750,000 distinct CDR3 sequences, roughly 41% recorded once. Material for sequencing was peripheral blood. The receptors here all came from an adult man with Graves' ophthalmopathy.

CDR3 sequence reads: CSLWATGTTEAFF. CDR3 sequence (DNA): TGCAGCTTGTGGGCGACAGGGACCACTGAAGCTTTCTTT. This chain joins TRBV29-1 and TRBJ1-1; TRBD1 aligns across 7 bases. V lost 8 bases to trimming and J lost 4 bases; unmatched junction nucleotides: 10. There are 13 residues in the CDR3. Germline-derived CDR1 and CDR2 are SQVTM and ANQGSEA.

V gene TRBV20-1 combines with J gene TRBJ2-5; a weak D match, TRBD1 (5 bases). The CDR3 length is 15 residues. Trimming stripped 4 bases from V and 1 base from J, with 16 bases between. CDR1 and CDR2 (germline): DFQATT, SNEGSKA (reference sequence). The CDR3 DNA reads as TGCAGTGCTAATGATGGGTTTGGGGCCCAAGAGACCCAGTACTTC. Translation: CSANDGFGAQETQYF.

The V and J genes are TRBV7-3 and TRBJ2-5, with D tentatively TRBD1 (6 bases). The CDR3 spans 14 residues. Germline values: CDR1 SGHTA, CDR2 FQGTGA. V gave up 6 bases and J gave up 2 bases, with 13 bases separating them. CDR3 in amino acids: CASRPQGRQETQYF. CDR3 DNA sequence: TGTGCCAGCAGGCCACAGGGTAGGCAAGAGACCCAGTACTTC.

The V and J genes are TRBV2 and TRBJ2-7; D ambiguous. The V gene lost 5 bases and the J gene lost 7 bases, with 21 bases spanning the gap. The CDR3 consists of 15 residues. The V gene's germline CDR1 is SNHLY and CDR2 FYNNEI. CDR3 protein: CASSLVNTRPGEQYF. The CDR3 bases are TGTGCCAGCAGTTTAGTGAACACTCGGCCTGGAGAGCAGTACTTC.

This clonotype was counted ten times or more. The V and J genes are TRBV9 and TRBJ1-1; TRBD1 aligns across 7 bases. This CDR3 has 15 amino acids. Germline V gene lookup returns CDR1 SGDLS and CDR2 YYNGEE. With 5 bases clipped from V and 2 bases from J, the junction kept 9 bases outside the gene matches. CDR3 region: CASSRRGTVNTEAFF. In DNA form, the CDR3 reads TGTGCCAGCAGTCGTCGCGGGACAGTTAACACTGAAGCTTTCTTT.

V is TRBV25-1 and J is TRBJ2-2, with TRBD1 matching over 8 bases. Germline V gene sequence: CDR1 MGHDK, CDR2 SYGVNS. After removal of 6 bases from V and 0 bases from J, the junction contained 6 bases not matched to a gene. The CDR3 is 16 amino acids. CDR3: CASRPNRGSNTGELFF. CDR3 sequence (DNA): TGTGCCAGCAGACCTAACAGGGGGTCGAACACCGGGGAGCTGTTTTTT.

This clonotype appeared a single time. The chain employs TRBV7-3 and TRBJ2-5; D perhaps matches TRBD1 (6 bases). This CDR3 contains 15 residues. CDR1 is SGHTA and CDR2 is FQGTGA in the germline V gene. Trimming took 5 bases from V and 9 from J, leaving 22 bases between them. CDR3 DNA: TGTGCCAGCAGCCAAGATGGGGGCCCCCTTGCGGCCCAGTACTTC. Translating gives CASSQDGGPLAAQYF.

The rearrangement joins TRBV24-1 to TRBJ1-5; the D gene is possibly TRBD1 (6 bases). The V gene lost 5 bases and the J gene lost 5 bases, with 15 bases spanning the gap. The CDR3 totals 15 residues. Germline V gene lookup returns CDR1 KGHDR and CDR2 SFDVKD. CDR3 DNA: TGTGCCACCAGTGCATCAGGGTCAGGGGATCAGCCCCAGCATTTT. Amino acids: CATSASGSGDQPQHF.

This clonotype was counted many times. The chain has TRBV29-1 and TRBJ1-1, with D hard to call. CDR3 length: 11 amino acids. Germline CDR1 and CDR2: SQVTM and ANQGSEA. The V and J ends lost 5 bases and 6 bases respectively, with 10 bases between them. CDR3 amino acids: CSVIGISEAFF. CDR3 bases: TGCAGCGTTATCGGCATCTCTGAAGCTTTCTTT.